This T cell receptor beta chain emerged from a study of T cell repertoires in cytomegalovirus infection. Using its own MiXCR run on the reads, TCRdb lists one record per CDR3 protein. The sample consists of hundreds of thousands of distinct CDR3 sequences, approximately 29% of them appearing once. V shed 3 bases, J shed 0 bases, and the junction held 13 bases outside the gene matches. The germline V gene encodes CDR1 SGHTA and CDR2 FQGNSA. This CDR3 region has 18 residues. In this sample, this clonotype turned up a few times. Its antigen is currently unknown. Specimen: cultured CD8+ T cells from PBMCs, collected from culture after CMV antigen stimulation. This sequence joins TRBV7-2 and TRBJ1-2; 7 bases match TRBD1. The receptor was isolated from a human donor in good health (CMV status not recorded). Some clones in this sample may be carry-over from other donors' samples. CDR3 sequence reads: CASSFELQTGLANYGYTF. In DNA form, the CDR3 reads TGTGCCAGCAGCTTCGAGCTTCAGACAGGGTTAGCTAACTATGGCTACACCTTC. Filled out from reference TRBV7-2 and TRBJ1-2, the complete variable domain reads GAGVSQSPSNKVTEKGKDVELRCDPISGHTALYWYRQSLGQGLEFLIYFQGNSAPDKSGLPSDRFSAERTGGSVSTLTIQRTQQEDSAVYLCASSFELQTGLANYGYTFGSGTRLTVV.